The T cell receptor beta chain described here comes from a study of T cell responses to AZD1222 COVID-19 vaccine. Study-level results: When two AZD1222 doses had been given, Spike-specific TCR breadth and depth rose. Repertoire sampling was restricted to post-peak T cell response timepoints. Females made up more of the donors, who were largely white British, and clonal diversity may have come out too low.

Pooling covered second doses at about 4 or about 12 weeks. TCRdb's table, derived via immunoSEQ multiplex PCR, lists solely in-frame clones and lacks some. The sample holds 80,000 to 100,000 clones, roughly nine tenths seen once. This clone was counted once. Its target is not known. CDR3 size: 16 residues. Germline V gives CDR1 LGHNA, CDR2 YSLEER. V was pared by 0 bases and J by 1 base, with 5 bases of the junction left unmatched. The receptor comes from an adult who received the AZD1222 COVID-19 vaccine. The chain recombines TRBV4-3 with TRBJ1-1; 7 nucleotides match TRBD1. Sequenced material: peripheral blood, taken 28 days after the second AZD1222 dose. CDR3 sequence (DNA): TGCGCCAGCAGCCAAGATCGAGGGACAGCGAACACTGAAGCTTTCTTT. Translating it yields CASSQDRGTANTEAFF.